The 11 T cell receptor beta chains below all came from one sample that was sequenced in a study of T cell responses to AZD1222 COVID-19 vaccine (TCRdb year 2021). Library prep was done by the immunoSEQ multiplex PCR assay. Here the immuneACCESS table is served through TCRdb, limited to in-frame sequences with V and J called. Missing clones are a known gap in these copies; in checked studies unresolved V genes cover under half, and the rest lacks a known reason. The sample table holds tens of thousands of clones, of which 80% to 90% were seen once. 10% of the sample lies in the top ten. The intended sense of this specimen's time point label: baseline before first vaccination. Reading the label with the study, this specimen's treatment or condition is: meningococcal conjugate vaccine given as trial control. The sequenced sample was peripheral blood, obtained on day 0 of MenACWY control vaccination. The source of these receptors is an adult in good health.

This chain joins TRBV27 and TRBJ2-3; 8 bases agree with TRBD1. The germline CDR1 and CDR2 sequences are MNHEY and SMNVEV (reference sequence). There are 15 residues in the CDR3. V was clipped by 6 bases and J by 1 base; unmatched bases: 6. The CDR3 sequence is CASREGDRRTDTQYF. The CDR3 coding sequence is TGTGCCAGCAGGGAAGGGGACAGGCGCACAGATACGCAGTATTTT.

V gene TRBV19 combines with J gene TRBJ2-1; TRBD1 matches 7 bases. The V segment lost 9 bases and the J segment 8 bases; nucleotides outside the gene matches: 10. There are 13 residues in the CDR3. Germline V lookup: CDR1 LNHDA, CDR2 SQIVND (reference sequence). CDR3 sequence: CASRQGQRDEQFF. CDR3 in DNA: TGTGCCAGCAGACAGGGTCAACGGGATGAGCAGTTCTTC.

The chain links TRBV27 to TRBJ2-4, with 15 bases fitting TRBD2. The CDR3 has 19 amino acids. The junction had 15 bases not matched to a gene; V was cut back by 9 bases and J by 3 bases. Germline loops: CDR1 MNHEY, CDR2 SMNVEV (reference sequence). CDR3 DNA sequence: TGTGCCAGGGACCCTCGGACTAGCGGGGGGGCTGGTGGCAAAAACATTCAGTACTTC. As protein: CARDPRTSGGAGGKNIQYF.

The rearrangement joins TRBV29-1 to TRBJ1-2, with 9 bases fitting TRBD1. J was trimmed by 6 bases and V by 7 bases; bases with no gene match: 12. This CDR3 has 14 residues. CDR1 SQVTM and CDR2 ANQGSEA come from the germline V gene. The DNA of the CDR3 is TGCAGCGCAGAGACAGGGGGGTATCTGGATGGCTACACCTTC. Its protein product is CSAETGGYLDGYTF.

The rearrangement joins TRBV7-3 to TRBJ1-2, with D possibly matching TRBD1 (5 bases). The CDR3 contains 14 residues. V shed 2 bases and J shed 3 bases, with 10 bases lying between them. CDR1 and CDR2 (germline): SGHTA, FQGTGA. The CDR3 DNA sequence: TGTGCCAGCAGCTTAGAAGGGGCTGACTATGGCTACACCTTC. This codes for CASSLEGADYGYTF. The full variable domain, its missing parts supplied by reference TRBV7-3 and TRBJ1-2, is GAGVSQTPSNKVTEKGKYVELRCDPISGHTALYWYRQSLGQGPEFLIYFQGTGAADDSGLPNDRFFAVRPEGSVSTLKIQRTERGDSAVYLCASSLEGADYGYTFGSGTRLTVV.

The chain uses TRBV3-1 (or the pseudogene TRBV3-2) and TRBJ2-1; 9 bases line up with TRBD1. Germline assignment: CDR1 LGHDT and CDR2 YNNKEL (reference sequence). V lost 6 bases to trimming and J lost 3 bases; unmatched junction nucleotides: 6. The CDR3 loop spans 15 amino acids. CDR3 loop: CASRTGTGFYNEQFF. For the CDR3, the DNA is TGTGCCAGCAGGACCGGGACAGGGTTCTACAATGAGCAGTTCTTC.

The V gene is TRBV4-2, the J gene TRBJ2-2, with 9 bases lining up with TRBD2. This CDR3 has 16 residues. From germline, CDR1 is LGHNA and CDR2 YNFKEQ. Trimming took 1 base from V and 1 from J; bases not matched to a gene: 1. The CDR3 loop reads CASSQGLAENTGELFF. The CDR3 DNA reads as TGTGCCAGCAGCCAAGGACTAGCGGAGAACACCGGGGAGCTGTTTTTT.

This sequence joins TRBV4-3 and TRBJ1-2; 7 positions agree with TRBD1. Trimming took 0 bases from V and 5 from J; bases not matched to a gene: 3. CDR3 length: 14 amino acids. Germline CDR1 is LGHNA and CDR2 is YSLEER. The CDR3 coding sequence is TGCGCCAGCAGCCAAGAGTCAGGGGGGTATGGCTACACCTTC. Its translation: CASSQESGGYGYTF.

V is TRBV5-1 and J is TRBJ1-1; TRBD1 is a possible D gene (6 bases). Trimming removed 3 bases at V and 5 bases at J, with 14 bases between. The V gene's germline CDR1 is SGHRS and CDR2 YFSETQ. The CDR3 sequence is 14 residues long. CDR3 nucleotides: TGCGCCAGCAGCTCCACAGGGTTTGGGACTGAAGCTTTCTTT. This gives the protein CASSSTGFGTEAFF.

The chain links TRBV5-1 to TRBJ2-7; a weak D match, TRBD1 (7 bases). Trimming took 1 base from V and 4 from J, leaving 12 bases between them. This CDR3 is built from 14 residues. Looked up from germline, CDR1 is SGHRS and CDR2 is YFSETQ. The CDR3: CASSLQGGSYEQYF. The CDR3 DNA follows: TGCGCCAGCAGCTTGCAGGGGGGTTCTTACGAGCAGTACTTC.

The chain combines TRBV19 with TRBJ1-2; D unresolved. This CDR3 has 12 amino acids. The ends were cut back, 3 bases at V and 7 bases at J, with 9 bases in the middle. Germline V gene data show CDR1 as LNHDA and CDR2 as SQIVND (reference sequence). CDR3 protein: CASSMTGSGYTF. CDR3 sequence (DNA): TGTGCCAGTAGTATGACCGGGAGTGGCTACACCTTC.